The 9 T cell receptor beta chains given below trace back to one sample, sequenced in a study of T cells in Graves' hyperthyroidism and ophthalmopathy. TCR beta CDR3 regions were amplified from RNA. TCR CDR3 underwent first-round RT-PCR with the HTBI primer set. MiXCR was run by TCRdb on the multiplex PCR reads, yielding one entry per CDR3 protein. Of about half a million distinct CDR3 sequences listed, around 20% are singletons. The sample was blood. The receptor set was obtained from a man younger than 35 with Graves' hyperthyroidism.

The chain links TRBV30 to TRBJ2-6; the match to TRBD1 covers 8 bases. With 0 bases clipped from V and 0 bases from J, the junction kept 7 bases outside the gene matches. The CDR3 length is 18 residues. In germline, CDR1 is GTSNPN, CDR2 SVGIG (reference sequence). Here the CDR3 DNA reads TGTGCCTGGAGTGTGGAGGCAGGGGGCCTCTCTGGGGCCAACGTCCTGACTTTC. Translated: CAWSVEAGGLSGANVLTF.

The gene calls are TRBV9 and TRBJ1-5, with 7 bases lining up with TRBD1. The J segment lost 2 bases and the V segment lost 2 bases, leaving 4 bases of the junction unmatched. The V gene's germline CDR1 is SGDLS and CDR2 YYNGEE. The CDR3 length is 15 residues. The CDR3 reads CASSVGDRGNQPQHF. CDR3 DNA sequence: TGTGCCAGCAGCGTGGGAGACAGGGGCAATCAGCCCCAGCATTTT.

This clonotype was found many times. This chain links TRBV5-6 with TRBJ1-5; 7 bases agree with TRBD1. Germline V gives CDR1 SGHDT, CDR2 YYEEEE. CDR3 length: 15 amino acids. With V trimmed by 3 bases and J by 4 bases, 7 bases remained unmatched. Written as DNA, the CDR3 is TGTGCCAGCAGCTATGGGACAGCCATTAATCAGCCCCAGCATTTT. Protein: CASSYGTAINQPQHF.

The rearrangement uses TRBV30 and TRBJ1-5; the D is unclear. CDR3 length: 13 amino acids. Germline loops: CDR1 GTSNPN, CDR2 SVGIG (reference sequence). Trimming stripped 1 base from V and 4 bases from J, with 8 bases between. This chain's CDR3 is CAWSGDVNQPQHF. Here the CDR3 DNA reads TGTGCCTGGAGTGGGGATGTTAATCAGCCCCAGCATTTT.

This clonotype was recorded many times. The chain employs TRBV18 and TRBJ1-5; no reliable D call. V was clipped by 8 bases and J by 0 bases, with 11 bases between them. Germline CDR1 and CDR2: KGHSH and LQKENI. This CDR3 comprises 14 residues. The CDR3: CASSPSGSNQPQHF. DNA for the CDR3: TGTGCCAGCAGTCCCTCGGGTAGCAATCAGCCCCAGCATTTT.

The rearrangement joins TRBV9 to TRBJ2-5, with a possible D match to TRBD1 (5 bases). The CDR3 length is 14 residues. Germline CDR1 SGDLS, CDR2 YYNGEE. V was shortened by 2 bases and J by 2 bases, with 10 bases between the two germline ends. The CDR3 nucleotides are TGTGCCAGCAGCGTCTCATCAGGGCAAGAGACCCAGTACTTC. Translating it yields CASSVSSGQETQYF. Full variable domain (outside the CDR3, taken from reference TRBV9 and TRBJ2-5): DSGVTQTPKHLITATGQRVTLRCSPRSGDLSVYWYQQSLDQGLQFLIQYYNGEERAKGNILERFSAQQFPDLHSELNLSSLELGDSALYFCASSVSSGQETQYFGPGTRLLVL.

In this sample, this clonotype turned up many times. Given a much more abundant clone one base away, this may be a read error. The genes are TRBV6-1 and TRBJ1-1, with D unresolved. Germline CDR1 and CDR2: MNHNS and SASEGT. The CDR3 spans 11 residues. V shed 8 bases and J shed 6 bases, with 10 bases lying between them. In nucleotides, the CDR3 is TGTGCCAGCCACTACGCCGCTGAAGCTTTCTTT. Its protein product is CASHYAAEAFF.

This clonotype was detected only a few times. V and J are TRBV15 and TRBJ1-4, with D possibly TRBD1 on 6 matching bases. CDR3 size: 15 residues. Germline assignment: CDR1 LNHNV and CDR2 YYDKDF (reference sequence). V shed 2 bases and J shed 4 bases, with 11 bases lying between them. The CDR3: CATSRTGQSNEKLFF. The CDR3 coding sequence is TGTGCCACCAGCAGAACCGGACAGAGTAATGAAAAACTGTTTTTT.

Ten or more counts support this clonotype. V and J are TRBV6-1 and TRBJ1-1, with 10 bases identical to TRBD1. Trimming cost V 4 bases and J 5 bases; bases outside gene matches: 4. The CDR3 is made up of 14 amino acids. From germline, CDR1 is MNHNS and CDR2 SASEGT. The CDR3: CASSAGGQGTEAFF. The CDR3 DNA reads as TGTGCCAGCAGTGCGGGGGGACAGGGGACTGAAGCTTTCTTT.